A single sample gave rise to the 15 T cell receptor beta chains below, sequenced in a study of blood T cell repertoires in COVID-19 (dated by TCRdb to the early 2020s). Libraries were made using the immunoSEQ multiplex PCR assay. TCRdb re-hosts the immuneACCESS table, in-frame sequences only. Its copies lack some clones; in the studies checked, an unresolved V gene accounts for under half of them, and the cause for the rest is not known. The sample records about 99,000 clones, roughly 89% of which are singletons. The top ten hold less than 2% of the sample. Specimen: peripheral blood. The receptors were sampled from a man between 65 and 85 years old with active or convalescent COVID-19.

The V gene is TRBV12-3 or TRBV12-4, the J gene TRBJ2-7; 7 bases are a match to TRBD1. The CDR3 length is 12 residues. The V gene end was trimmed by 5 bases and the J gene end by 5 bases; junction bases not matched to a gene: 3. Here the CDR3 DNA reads TGTGCCAGCAGTCGACAGGGTAACGAGCAGTACTTC. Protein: CASSRQGNEQYF.

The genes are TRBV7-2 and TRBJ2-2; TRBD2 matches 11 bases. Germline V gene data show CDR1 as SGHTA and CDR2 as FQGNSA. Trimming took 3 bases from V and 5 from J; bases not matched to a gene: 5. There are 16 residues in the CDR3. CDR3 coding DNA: TGTGCCAGCAGCTTCGTAGCGGGGGGGAAAACCGGGGAGCTGTTTTTT. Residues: CASSFVAGGKTGELFF.

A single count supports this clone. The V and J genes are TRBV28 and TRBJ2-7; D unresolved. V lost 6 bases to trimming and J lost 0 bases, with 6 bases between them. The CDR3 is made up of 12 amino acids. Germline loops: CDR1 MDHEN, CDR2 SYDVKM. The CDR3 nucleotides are TGTGCCAGCAGGTTCGGCTCCTACGAGCAGTACTTC. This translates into CASRFGSYEQYF.

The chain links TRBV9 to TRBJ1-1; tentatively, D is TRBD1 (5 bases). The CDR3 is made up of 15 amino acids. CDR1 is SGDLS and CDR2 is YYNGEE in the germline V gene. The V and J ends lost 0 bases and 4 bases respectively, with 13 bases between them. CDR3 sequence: CASSVEGRVGTEAFF. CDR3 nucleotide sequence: TGTGCCAGCAGCGTAGAGGGCAGGGTGGGCACTGAAGCTTTCTTT.

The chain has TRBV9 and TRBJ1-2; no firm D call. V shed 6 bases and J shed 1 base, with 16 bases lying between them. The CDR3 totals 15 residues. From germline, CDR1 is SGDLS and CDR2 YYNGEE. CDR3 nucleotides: TGTGCCAGCACCCGACTCACGTGGGTTAACTATGGCTACACCTTC. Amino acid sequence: CASTRLTWVNYGYTF.

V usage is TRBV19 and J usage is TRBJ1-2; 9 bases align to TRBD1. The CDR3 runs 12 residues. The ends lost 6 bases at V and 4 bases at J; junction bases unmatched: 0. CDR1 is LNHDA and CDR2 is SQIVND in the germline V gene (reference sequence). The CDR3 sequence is CASRDRGYGYTF. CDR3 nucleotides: TGTGCCAGTAGGGACAGGGGCTATGGCTACACCTTC.

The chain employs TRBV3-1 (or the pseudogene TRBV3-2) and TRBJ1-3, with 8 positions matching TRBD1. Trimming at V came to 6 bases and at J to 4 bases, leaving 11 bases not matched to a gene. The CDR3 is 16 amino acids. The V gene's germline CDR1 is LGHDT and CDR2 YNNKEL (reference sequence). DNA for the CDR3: TGTGCCAGCAGGACTATTTCAGGGGGCGCGGGAAACACCATATATTTT. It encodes CASRTISGGAGNTIYF.

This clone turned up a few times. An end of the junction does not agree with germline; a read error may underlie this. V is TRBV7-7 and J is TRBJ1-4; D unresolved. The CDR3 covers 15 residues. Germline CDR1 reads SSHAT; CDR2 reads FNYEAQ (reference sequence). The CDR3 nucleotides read TGTGCTAGCAGCCAAACTGGGGTTGCGGGGGAAAAACTGTTTTTT. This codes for CASSQTGVAGEKLFF.

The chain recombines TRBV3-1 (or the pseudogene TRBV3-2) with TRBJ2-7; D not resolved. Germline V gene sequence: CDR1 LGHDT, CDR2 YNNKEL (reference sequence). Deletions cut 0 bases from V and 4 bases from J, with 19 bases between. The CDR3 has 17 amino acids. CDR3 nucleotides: TGTGCCAGCAGCCAAGATGGTCCCCAGGCCGCACCTTACGAGCAGTACTTC. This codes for CASSQDGPQAAPYEQYF.

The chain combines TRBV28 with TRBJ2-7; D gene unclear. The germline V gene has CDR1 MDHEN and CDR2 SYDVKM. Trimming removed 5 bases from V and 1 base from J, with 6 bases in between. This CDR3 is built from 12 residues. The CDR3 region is CASSVESYEQYF. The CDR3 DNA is TGTGCCAGCAGTGTAGAGTCCTACGAGCAGTACTTC.

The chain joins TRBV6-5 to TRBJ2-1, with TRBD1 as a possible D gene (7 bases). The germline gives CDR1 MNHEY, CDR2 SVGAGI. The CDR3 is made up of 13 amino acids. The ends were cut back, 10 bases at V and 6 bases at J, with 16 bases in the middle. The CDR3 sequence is CATNYRGGNEQFF. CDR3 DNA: TGTGCCACCAACTACAGGGGAGGCAATGAGCAGTTCTTC.

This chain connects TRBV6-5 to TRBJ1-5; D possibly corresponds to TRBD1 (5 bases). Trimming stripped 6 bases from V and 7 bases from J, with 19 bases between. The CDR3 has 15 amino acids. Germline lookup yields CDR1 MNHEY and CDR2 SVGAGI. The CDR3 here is CASSDRGVMGQPQHF. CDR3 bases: TGTGCCAGCAGCGATAGGGGTGTTATGGGCCAGCCCCAGCATTTT.

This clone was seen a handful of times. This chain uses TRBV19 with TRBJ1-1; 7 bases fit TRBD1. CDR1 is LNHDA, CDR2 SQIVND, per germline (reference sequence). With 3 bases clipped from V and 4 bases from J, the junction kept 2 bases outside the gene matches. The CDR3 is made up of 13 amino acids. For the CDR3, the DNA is TGTGCCAGTAGTATCGGGACAGCCACTGAAGCTTTCTTT. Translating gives CASSIGTATEAFF.

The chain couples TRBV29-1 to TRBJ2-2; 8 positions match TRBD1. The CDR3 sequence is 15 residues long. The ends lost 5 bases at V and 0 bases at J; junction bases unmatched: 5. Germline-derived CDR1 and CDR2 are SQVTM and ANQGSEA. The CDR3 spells CSVPRDRPNTGELFF. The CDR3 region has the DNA TGCAGCGTTCCCCGGGACAGGCCGAACACCGGGGAGCTGTTTTTT.

This CDR3 is CASSLRGSSGEDTDTQYF. The CDR3 DNA reads as TGTGCCAGCAGTCTCCGAGGTTCAAGCGGGGAGGACACAGATACGCAGTATTTT. The rearrangement links TRBV3-1 (or the pseudogene TRBV3-2) to TRBJ2-3, with TRBD2 matching over 7 bases. This CDR3 has 18 residues. Trimming took 6 bases from V and 2 from J; bases not matched to a gene: 17. The germline gives CDR1 LGHDT, CDR2 YNNKEL (reference sequence).